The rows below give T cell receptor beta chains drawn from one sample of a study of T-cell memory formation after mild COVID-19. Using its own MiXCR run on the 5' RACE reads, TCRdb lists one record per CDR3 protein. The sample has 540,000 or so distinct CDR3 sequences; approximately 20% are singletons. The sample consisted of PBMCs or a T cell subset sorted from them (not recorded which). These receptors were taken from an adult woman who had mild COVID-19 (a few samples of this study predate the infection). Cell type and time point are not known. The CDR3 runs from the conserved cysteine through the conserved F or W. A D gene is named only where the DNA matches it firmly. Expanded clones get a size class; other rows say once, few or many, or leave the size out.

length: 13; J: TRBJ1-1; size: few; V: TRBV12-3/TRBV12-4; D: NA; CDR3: CASSFKSQSMAFF; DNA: TGTGCCAGCAGTTTTAAGTCCCAGTCGATGGCTTTCTTT
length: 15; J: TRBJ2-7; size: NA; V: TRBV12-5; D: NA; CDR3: CASGLHELSSYEQYF; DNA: TGTGCTAGTGGTTTGCATGAACTTAGCTCCTACGAGCAGTACTTC
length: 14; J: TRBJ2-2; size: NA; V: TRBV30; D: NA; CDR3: CAWSEGLGTGELFF; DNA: TGTGCCTGGAGTGAAGGACTCGGCACCGGGGAGCTGTTTTTT
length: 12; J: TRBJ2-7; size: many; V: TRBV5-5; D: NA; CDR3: CASSFRDREQYF; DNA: TGTGCCAGCAGCTTTAGGGACCGCGAGCAGTACTTC
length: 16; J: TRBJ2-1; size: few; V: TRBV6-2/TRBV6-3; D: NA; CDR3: CASSYVRLESYNEQFF; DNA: TGTGCCAGCAGTTATGTTCGACTAGAATCCTACAATGAGCAGTTCTTC
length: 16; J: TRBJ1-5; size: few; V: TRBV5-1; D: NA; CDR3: CASSLGAGDVYQPQHF; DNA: TGCGCCAGCAGCTTGGGGGCAGGTGACGTTTATCAGCCCCAGCATTTT
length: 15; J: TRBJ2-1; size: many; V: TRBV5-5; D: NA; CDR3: CASGLGGEGYNEQFF; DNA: TGTGCCAGCGGTTTGGGTGGAGAAGGCTACAATGAGCAGTTCTTC
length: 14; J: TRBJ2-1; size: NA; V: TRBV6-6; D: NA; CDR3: CAHRADSSYNEQFF; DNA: TGTGCCCACCGGGCGGACTCTTCCTACAATGAGCAGTTCTTC
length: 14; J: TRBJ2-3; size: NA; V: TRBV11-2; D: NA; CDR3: CASSFGLVPDTQYF; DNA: TGTGCCAGCAGCTTCGGGCTAGTTCCAGATACGCAGTATTTT
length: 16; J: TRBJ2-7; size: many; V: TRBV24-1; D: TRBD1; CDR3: CATSAALGTGPYEQYF; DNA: TGTGCCACCAGTGCCGCCCTCGGGACAGGTCCCTACGAGCAGTACTTC
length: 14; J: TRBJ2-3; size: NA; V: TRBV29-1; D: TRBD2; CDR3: CSVRTSGREDTQYF; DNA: TGCAGCGTAAGGACTAGCGGGAGGGAAGATACGCAGTATTTT
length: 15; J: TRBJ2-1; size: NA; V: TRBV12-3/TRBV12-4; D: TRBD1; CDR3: CASRSGTVNRVEQFF; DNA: TGTGCCAGCAGGTCCGGGACAGTTAATCGAGTTGAGCAGTTCTTC
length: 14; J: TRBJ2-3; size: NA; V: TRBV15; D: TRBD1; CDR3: CATRRFRGQDTQYF; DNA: TGTGCCACCCGCCGGTTCAGGGGGCAGGATACGCAGTATTTT
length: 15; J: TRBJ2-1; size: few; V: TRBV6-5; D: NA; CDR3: CASSKGGASYNEQFF; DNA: TGTGCCAGCAGTAAGGGGGGGGCCTCCTACAATGAGCAGTTCTTC
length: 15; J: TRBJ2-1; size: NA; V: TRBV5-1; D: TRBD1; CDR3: CASSAGQGANNEQFF; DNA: TGCGCCAGCAGCGCGGGACAGGGGGCGAACAATGAGCAGTTCTTC
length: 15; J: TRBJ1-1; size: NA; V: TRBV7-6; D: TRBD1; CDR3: CASSPPTGAATEAFF; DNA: TGTGCCAGCAGCCCCCCAACAGGGGCGGCAACTGAAGCTTTCTTT
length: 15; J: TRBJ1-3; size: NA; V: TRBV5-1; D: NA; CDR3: CASSLVQGSGNTIYF; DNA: TGCGCCAGCAGCTTGGTTCAGGGATCTGGAAACACCATATATTTT
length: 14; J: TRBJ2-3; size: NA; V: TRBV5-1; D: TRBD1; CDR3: CASSGQGATDTQYF; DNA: TGCGCCAGCAGCGGGCAGGGGGCCACAGATACGCAGTATTTT
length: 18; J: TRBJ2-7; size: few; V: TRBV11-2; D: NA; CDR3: CASSPPGPGSGIQYEQYF; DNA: TGTGCCAGCAGCCCTCCCGGACCGGGGTCAGGGATCCAATACGAGCAGTACTTC
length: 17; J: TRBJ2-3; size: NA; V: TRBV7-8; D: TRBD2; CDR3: CASSLGGGAWAPDTQYF; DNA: TGTGCCAGCAGCTTAGGCGGGGGGGCCTGGGCGCCAGATACGCAGTATTTT
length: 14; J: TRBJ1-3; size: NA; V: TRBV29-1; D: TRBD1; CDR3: CSVNRGLDGNTIYF; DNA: TGCAGCGTTAACAGGGGGCTGGACGGAAACACCATATATTTT
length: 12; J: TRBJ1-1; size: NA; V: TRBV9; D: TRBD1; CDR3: CASSEGAGEAFF; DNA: TGTGCCAGCAGCGAGGGGGCAGGTGAAGCTTTCTTT
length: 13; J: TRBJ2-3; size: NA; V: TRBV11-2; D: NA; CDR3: CASSLDRGNTQYF; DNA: TGTGCCAGCAGCTTAGATCGCGGGAATACGCAGTATTTT
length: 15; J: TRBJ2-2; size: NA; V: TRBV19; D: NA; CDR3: CASRTYSLVAGELFF; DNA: TGTGCCAGTAGAACGTACAGCCTGGTGGCCGGGGAGCTGTTTTTT
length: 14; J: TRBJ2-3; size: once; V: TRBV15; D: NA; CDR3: CATSRTFPTDTQYF; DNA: TGTGCCACCAGCAGAACATTTCCCACAGATACGCAGTATTTT
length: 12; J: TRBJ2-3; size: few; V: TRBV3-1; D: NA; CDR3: CASGSTVYTQYF; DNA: TGTGCCAGCGGCAGTACCGTGTATACGCAGTATTTT
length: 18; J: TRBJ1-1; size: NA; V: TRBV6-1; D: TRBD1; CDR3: CASSGPQGASRLNTEAFF; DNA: TGTGCCAGCAGCGGACCCCAGGGGGCATCCCGCTTGAACACTGAAGCTTTCTTT
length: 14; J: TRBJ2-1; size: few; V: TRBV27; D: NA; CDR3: CASSLGSYRLKQFF; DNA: TGTGCCAGCAGTTTGGGTTCCTACAGACTCAAGCAGTTCTTC
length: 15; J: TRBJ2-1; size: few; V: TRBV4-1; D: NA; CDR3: CASSQVGGGRNEQFF; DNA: TGCGCCAGCAGCCAGGTTGGGGGAGGCCGCAATGAGCAGTTCTTC
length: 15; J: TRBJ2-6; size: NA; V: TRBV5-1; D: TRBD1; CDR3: CASSWTGPGANVLTF; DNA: TGCGCCAGCAGCTGGACAGGCCCCGGGGCCAACGTCCTGACTTTC
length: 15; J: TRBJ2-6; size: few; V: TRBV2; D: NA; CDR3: CASRRESKGANVLTF; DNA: TGTGCCAGCAGGCGCGAGAGCAAGGGGGCCAACGTCCTGACTTTC
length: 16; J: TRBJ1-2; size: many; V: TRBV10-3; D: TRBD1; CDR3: CAISEGWTGRLPYYTF; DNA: TGTGCCATCAGTGAGGGGTGGACAGGGCGGCTCCCATACTACACCTTC
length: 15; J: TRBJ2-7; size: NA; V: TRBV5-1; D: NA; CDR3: CASSLGGGQGREQYF; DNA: TGCGCCAGCAGCTTGGGCGGAGGTCAGGGACGGGAGCAGTACTTC
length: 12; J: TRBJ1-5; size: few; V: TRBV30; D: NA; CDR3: CAWSTGGQPQHF; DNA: TGTGCCTGGAGTACCGGAGGTCAGCCCCAGCATTTT
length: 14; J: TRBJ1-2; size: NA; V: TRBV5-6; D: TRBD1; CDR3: CASSLQGTNYGYTF; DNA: TGTGCCAGCAGTCTACAGGGGACTAACTATGGCTACACCTTC
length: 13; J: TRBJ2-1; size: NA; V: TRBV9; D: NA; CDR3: CASTDFEHNEQFF; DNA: TGTGCCAGCACAGACTTTGAACACAATGAGCAGTTCTTC
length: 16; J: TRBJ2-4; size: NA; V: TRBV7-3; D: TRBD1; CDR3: CASSVGTGGAMDIQYF; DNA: TGTGCCAGCAGCGTCGGGACAGGGGGCGCCATGGACATTCAGTACTTC
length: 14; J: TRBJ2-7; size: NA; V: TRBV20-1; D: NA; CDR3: CSAMGIRNSYEQYF; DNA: TGCAGTGCTATGGGCATTCGTAACTCCTACGAGCAGTACTTC
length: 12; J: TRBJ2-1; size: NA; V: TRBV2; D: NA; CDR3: CASSELHNEQFF; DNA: TGTGCCAGCAGTGAGCTCCACAATGAGCAGTTCTTC
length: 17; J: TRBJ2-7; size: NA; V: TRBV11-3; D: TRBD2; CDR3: CASSSRGPSGRNYEQYF; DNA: TGTGCCAGCAGCTCCAGGGGCCCAAGCGGGAGAAATTACGAGCAGTACTTC
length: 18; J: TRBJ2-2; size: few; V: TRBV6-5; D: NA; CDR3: CASSPKAPNARVTGELFF; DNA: TGTGCCAGCAGCCCCAAAGCCCCCAATGCCCGCGTCACCGGGGAGCTGTTTTTT
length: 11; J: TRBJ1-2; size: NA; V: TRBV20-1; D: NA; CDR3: CSAGRDLGYTF; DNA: TGCAGTGCTGGAAGGGACCTAGGCTACACCTTC
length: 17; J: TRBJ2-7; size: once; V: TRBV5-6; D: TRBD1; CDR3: CASSLFTRQGSSHEQYF; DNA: TGTGCCAGCAGCTTGTTTACCCGACAGGGGAGCTCCCACGAGCAGTACTTC
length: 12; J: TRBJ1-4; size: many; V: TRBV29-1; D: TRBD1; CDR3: CSVTGTNEKLFF; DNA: TGCAGCGTGACAGGGACTAATGAAAAACTGTTTTTT
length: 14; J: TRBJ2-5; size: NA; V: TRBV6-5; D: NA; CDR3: CASSWVGSQETQYF; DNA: TGTGCCAGCAGTTGGGTGGGGTCCCAAGAGACCCAGTACTTC
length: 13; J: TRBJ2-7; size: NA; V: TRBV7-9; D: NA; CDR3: CASRPPWGPEQYF; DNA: TGTGCCAGCAGACCCCCATGGGGGCCCGAACAGTACTTC
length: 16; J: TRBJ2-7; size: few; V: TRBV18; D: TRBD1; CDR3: CASSSGDRGISYEQYF; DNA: TGTGCCAGCTCATCAGGGGACAGGGGAATTTCCTACGAGCAGTACTTC
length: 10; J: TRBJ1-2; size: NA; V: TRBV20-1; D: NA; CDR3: CSVGGYGYTF; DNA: TGCAGTGTGGGAGGCTATGGCTACACCTTC
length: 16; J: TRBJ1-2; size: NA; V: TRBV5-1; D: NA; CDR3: CASSSASSRTAWGYTF; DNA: TGCGCCAGCAGCTCGGCATCGTCCCGGACAGCCTGGGGCTACACCTTC
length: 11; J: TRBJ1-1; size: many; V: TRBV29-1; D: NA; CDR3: CSVAVNTEAFF; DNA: TGCAGCGTTGCAGTGAACACTGAAGCTTTCTTT
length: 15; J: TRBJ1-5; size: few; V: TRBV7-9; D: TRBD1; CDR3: CASSTTGIGNQPQHF; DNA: TGTGCCAGCAGTACGACAGGGATTGGCAATCAGCCCCAGCATTTT
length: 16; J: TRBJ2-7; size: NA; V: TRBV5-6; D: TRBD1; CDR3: CASSLNRGTYSYEQYF; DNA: TGTGCCAGCAGCTTAAACAGGGGAACCTACTCCTACGAGCAGTACTTC
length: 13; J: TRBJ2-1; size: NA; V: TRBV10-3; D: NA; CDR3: CAIGIQGRNEQFF; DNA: TGTGCCATCGGAATCCAGGGCAGGAATGAGCAGTTCTTC
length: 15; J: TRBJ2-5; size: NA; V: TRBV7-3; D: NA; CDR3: CASSLDQWGGETQYF; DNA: TGTGCCAGCAGCTTGGACCAGTGGGGCGGGGAGACCCAGTACTTC
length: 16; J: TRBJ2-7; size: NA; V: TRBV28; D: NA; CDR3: CASSLETEAVTYEQYF; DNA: TGTGCCAGCAGTTTAGAGACGGAAGCGGTAACCTACGAGCAGTACTTC
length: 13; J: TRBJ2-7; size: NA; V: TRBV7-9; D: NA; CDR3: CASSAPGWHEQYF; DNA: TGTGCCAGCAGCGCCCCGGGTTGGCACGAGCAGTACTTC
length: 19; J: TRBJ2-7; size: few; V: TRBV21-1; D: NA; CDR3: CASSKRYNSTGVGSYEQYF; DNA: TGTGCCAGCAGCAAACGATACAACTCGACAGGGGTCGGATCCTACGAGCAGTACTTC